These T cell receptor beta chains were read from a single sample in a study of T cells in Graves' hyperthyroidism and ophthalmopathy. One entry per CDR3 protein results from TCRdb running MiXCR on the multiplex PCR reads. The sample yields about 200,000 distinct CDR3 sequences, roughly a sixth seen once. Input material: blood. Receptors originate from a woman in her forties or fifties with Graves' hyperthyroidism. CDR3s include the opening cysteine and the closing phenylalanine or tryptophan. The D gene is left open where the match is weak. Clone size is stated in some rows and not others, as once, few, many or a class when expanded.

cdr3_aa cdr3_nt clone_size j_call d_call v_call
CASSQAEAEGTTKQYF TGTGCCAGCAGCCAAGCGGAGGCGGAGGGGACTACGAAGCAGTACTTC . TRBJ2-7 TRBD2 TRBV4-2
CATTGGGRAYEQYF TGTGCCACGACAGGGGGCGGTCGGGCCTACGAGCAGTACTTC many TRBJ2-7 TRBD1 TRBV3-1
CSARSGTHTDTQYF TGCAGTGCTCGATCCGGGACCCACACAGATACGCAGTATTTT many TRBJ2-3 . TRBV20-1
CASGDPGLLEQYF TGTGCCAGCGGAGATCCGGGACTCCTCGAGCAGTACTTC . TRBJ2-7 . TRBV7-2
CASSLAASYNSPLHF TGTGCCAGCAGTTTGGCAGCTTCCTATAATTCACCCCTCCACTTT . TRBJ1-6 . TRBV27
CASSVLNYGYTF TGTGCCAGCAGCGTATTAAACTATGGCTACACCTTC many TRBJ1-2 . TRBV13
CASSFQAGLISNEQFF TGTGCCAGCAGCTTCCAAGCGGGACTTATAAGCAATGAGCAGTTCTTC many TRBJ2-1 TRBD2 TRBV12-3/TRBV12-4
CASSARAGTSGDNEQFF TGTGCCAGCAGCGCCCGAGCCGGGACTAGCGGGGACAATGAGCAGTTCTTC many TRBJ2-1 TRBD2 TRBV9
CASSKTTGGLGNEQFF TGTGCCAGCAGCAAAACCACAGGGGGCCTAGGAAATGAGCAGTTCTTC . TRBJ2-1 TRBD1 TRBV27
CASSPYRTGREQYF TGTGCCAGCAGTCCCTATCGGACGGGGCGGGAGCAGTACTTC many TRBJ2-7 . TRBV28
CSARPGRNTEAFF TGCAGCGCCCGACCAGGGAGGAACACTGAGGCTTTCTTT . TRBJ1-1 . TRBV29-1
CASSMGRITSGMSREQFF TGCGCCAGCAGCATGGGACGGATAACTAGCGGGATGAGTCGGGAGCAGTTCTTC many TRBJ2-1 TRBD2 TRBV5-1
CASSRSGLSYNEQFF TGTGCCAGCAGCCGCTCCGGACTTAGTTACAATGAGCAGTTCTTC many TRBJ2-1 . TRBV12-3/TRBV12-4
CASSAGRTYEQYF TGTGCCAGCAGTGCAGGGAGAACCTACGAGCAGTACTTC many TRBJ2-7 . TRBV6-1
CASSPGTGGTGANVLTF TGTGCCAGCTCCCCCGGGACAGGGGGAACTGGGGCCAACGTCCTGACTTTC once TRBJ2-6 TRBD1 TRBV18
CASSLPSAPQGNEQFF TGTGCCAGCAGTCTCCCTAGCGCCCCCCAAGGCAATGAGCAGTTCTTC . TRBJ2-1 . TRBV27
CASILTGGYTF TGTGCCAGCATTCTTACAGGGGGCTACACCTTC many TRBJ1-2 . TRBV27
CSARVGSGTGELFF TGCAGTGCTAGAGTAGGGAGTGGCACCGGGGAGCTGTTTTTT few TRBJ2-2 . TRBV20-1
CASRSKEGRVDEQYF TGTGCCAGCAGATCTAAGGAGGGCCGGGTCGACGAGCAGTACTTC many TRBJ2-7 . TRBV7-9
CAISLQDLGGEQFF TGTGCCATCAGCCTGCAGGACTTAGGCGGCGAGCAGTTCTTC few TRBJ2-1 . TRBV10-3
CASSLGTSGRNEQFF TGTGCCAGCAGCTTGGGGACTAGCGGGAGGAATGAGCAGTTCTTC many TRBJ2-1 TRBD2 TRBV11-1
CASSRGAQPQHF TGTGCCAGCAGCCGCGGAGCCCAGCCCCAGCATTTT few TRBJ1-5 . TRBV5-6
CSAVGTSADSYEQYF TGCAGTGCTGTCGGGACTAGCGCCGACTCCTACGAGCAGTACTTC many TRBJ2-7 TRBD2 TRBV20-1
CASSLASGSETQYF TGTGCCAGCAGCTTGGCTAGCGGGAGCGAGACCCAGTACTTC many TRBJ2-5 TRBD2 TRBV7-2
CASSEGRDRAGYTF TGTGCCAGCAGTGAAGGCCGGGACAGGGCTGGCTACACCTTC many TRBJ1-2 TRBD1 TRBV2
CASSLVKGATEQFF TGCGCCAGCAGCTTGGTGAAGGGGGCAACTGAGCAGTTCTTC many TRBJ2-1 TRBD1 TRBV5-1
CASSQVRGDTIYF TGTGCCAGCAGCCAAGTGCGGGGAGACACCATATATTTT . TRBJ1-3 . TRBV3-1
CAWSVGQGATEAFF TGTGCCTGGAGTGTTGGACAGGGGGCTACTGAAGCTTTCTTT many TRBJ1-1 TRBD1 TRBV30
CASSQTDLQETQYF TGCGCCAGCAGCCAAACCGACCTCCAAGAGACCCAGTACTTC . TRBJ2-5 . TRBV4-1
CASSKPPLAGTANTEAFF TGTGCCAGCAGCAAACCACCACTAGCCGGGACAGCGAACACTGAAGCTTTCTTT few TRBJ1-1 TRBD1 TRBV13
CASSRASRTNYEQYF TGCGCCAGCAGCCGGGCTAGCCGGACGAACTACGAGCAGTACTTC many TRBJ2-7 . TRBV5-1
CASSLLTGTYGYTF TGTGCCAGCAGTTTACTCACAGGGACCTATGGCTACACCTTC many TRBJ1-2 . TRBV6-5
CASSTGTYEQYF TGCGCCAGCAGCACCGGGACCTACGAGCAGTACTTC . TRBJ2-7 . TRBV5-1
CASSETSTYGYTF TGTGCCAGCAGCGAAACAAGTACCTATGGCTACACCTTC many TRBJ1-2 . TRBV9
CASTKGSSGRDTQYF TGTGCCAGCACCAAGGGGTCTAGCGGGAGAGATACGCAGTATTTT many TRBJ2-3 TRBD2 TRBV27
CASSYSVGQLTELYTF TGTGCCAGCAGTTACTCGGTCGGACAGCTTACTGAGCTCTACACCTTC few TRBJ1-2 . TRBV6-6
CASSFTSDQSPTF TGTGCCAGCAGCTTTACTAGCGACCAGAGTCCCACCTTC . TRBJ1-2 . TRBV9
CASSFQGVDTEAFF TGCGCCAGCAGCTTTCAGGGGGTCGACACTGAAGCTTTCTTT many TRBJ1-1 TRBD1 TRBV5-1
CASSPSRTNTEAFF TGCGCCAGCAGCCCATCTCGGACCAACACTGAAGCTTTCTTT once TRBJ1-1 . TRBV4-1
CAIDGRLQETQYF TGTGCCATTGATGGGAGACTGCAAGAGACCCAGTACTTC many TRBJ2-5 . TRBV2
CASSFGSGGRADLETQYF TGTGCCAGCAGCTTCGGGTCTGGCGGGAGGGCCGATTTAGAGACCCAGTACTTC few TRBJ2-5 TRBD2 TRBV11-2
CAWSVPRWAGLRTEAFF TGTGCCTGGAGTGTACCTCGTTGGGCGGGGCTGAGGACTGAAGCTTTCTTT many TRBJ1-1 . TRBV30
CASSPPGGKGTDTQYF TGTGCCAGCAGCCCACCAGGGGGAAAAGGCACAGATACGCAGTATTTT many TRBJ2-3 TRBD1 TRBV3-1
CASSRTGTGFKGYTF TGTGCCAGCAGCAGAACCGGGACAGGGTTTAAGGGCTACACCTTC . TRBJ1-2 TRBD1 TRBV7-9
CASSRSLGTGGETQYF TGTGCCAGCAGTCGAAGCCTTGGGACAGGGGGAGAGACCCAGTACTTC . TRBJ2-5 TRBD1 TRBV6-1
CASSTRGLGDTQYF TGTGCCAGTAGTACTAGGGGATTGGGAGATACGCAGTATTTT . TRBJ2-3 . TRBV19
CASNRNRNTEAFF TGTGCCAGTAATCGGAACAGGAACACTGAAGCTTTCTTT . TRBJ1-1 . TRBV7-9
CASSYDSSDTQYF TGTGCCAGCAGCTACGACTCTAGCGATACGCAGTATTTT many TRBJ2-3 . TRBV7-9
CASSRPGLPPDEQFF TGTGCCAGCAGTAGACCGGGACTTCCGCCCGATGAGCAGTTCTTC many TRBJ2-1 . TRBV6-1
CASSGGQVNTDTQYF TGTGCCAGCAGTGGGGGACAGGTTAACACAGATACGCAGTATTTT many TRBJ2-3 TRBD1 TRBV13
CSAIGTVADTQYF TGCAGTGCTATAGGGACAGTGGCAGATACGCAGTATTTT many TRBJ2-3 TRBD1 TRBV20-1
CASSLSPTSGLQQFF TGTGCCAGCAGCTTAAGCCCGACTAGCGGGCTCCAGCAGTTCTTC many TRBJ2-1 TRBD2 TRBV11-2
CASSTGTGLRDTEAFF TGTGCCAGCAGTACCGGGACTGGGCTAAGGGACACTGAAGCTTTCTTT few TRBJ1-1 . TRBV28
CASRGVRGLGASGYTF TGTGCCAGCAGGGGAGTTCGGGGCCTAGGGGCTAGCGGCTACACCTTC many TRBJ1-2 . TRBV6-1
CASTPKTAGGGNTIYF TGTGCCAGCACTCCAAAGACGGCAGGGGGTGGAAACACCATATATTTT many TRBJ1-3 TRBD1 TRBV6-1